One and the same sample provided the 3 T cell receptor beta chains below, sequenced in a study of shared clonotypes between healthy human individuals. Some clones are missing from TCRdb's copy, which holds only in-frame ones; the method was immunoSEQ multiplex PCR. Here the sample spans more than 600,000 clones, about 90% being singletons. Naive CD8 cells lacked CD45RO and underwent positive selection for CCR7, leaving out terminally differentiated effector memory CD45RA+ cells. Source material: naive CD8+ T cells sorted from blood. The source is a man aged 25-45 years in good health.

This chain uses TRBV2 with TRBJ2-7, with 8 bases aligning to TRBD1. J was trimmed by 5 bases and V by 6 bases; bases with no gene match: 9. CDR1 and CDR2 (germline): SNHLY, FYNNEI. The CDR3 has 14 residues. CDR3 sequence reads: CASSEMEDRDEQYF. The DNA for the CDR3 is TGTGCCAGCAGCGAGATGGAGGACAGGGACGAGCAGTACTTC.

The chain links TRBV27 to TRBJ2-7; D ambiguous. The CDR3 extends over 14 amino acids. Germline V lookup: CDR1 MNHEY, CDR2 SMNVEV (reference sequence). The V end lost 2 bases, the J end lost 5 bases, and 13 bases lay between the germline ends. The CDR3 is CASSLVGRLDEQYF. The CDR3 bases are TGTGCCAGCAGTTTAGTGGGCAGGTTGGACGAGCAGTACTTC.

The chain joins TRBV7-9 to TRBJ2-1; 10 nucleotides match TRBD2. The CDR3 has 18 residues. J gave up 5 bases and V 1 base, and 11 bases lay outside the gene matches. The germline gives CDR1 SEHNR, CDR2 FQNEAQ (reference sequence). Written as DNA, the CDR3 is TGTGCCAGCAGCTTAGGACCCCAGGGGCTAGCGGGGGACAATGAGCAGTTCTTC. Protein: CASSLGPQGLAGDNEQFF.